The clone carrying this T cell receptor (beta chain) was picked up a small number of times. TCRdb independently ran MiXCR on the RT-PCR reads; one entry per CDR3 protein. This table holds about 700,000 distinct CDR3 sequences, 12% to 15% found once. J was trimmed by 1 base and V by 4 bases; bases with no gene match: 8. Germline CDR1 and CDR2: SGHRS and YFSETQ. The CDR3 spans 16 residues. The sample taken for sequencing was memory CD4+ T cells from blood. The J gene is TRBJ2-5, the V gene TRBV5-1, with 9 bases aligning to TRBD1. The TCR originated in a female donor in good health, serving as a healthy control. This CDR3 reads CASSLDRGRGQETQYF. In DNA, the CDR3 is TGCGCCAGCAGCCTGGACAGGGGAAGGGGCCAAGAGACCCAGTACTTC.